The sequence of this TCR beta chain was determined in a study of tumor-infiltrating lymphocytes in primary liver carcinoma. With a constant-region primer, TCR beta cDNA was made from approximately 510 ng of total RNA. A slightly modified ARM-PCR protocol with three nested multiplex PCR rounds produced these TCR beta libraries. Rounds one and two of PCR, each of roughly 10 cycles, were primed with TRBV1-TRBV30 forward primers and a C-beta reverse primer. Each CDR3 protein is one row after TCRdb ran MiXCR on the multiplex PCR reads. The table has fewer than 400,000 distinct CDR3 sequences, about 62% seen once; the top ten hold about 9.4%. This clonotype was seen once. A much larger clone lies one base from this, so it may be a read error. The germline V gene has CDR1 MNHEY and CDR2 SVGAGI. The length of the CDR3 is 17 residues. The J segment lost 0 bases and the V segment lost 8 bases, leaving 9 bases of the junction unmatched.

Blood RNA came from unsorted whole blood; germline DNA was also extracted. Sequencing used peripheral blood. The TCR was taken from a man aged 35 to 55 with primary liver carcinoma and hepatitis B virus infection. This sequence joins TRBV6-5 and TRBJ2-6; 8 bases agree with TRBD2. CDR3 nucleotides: TGTGCCAGCGGCCGAATAGCGGGACGCTCTGGGGCCAACGTCCTGACTTTC. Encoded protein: CASGRIAGRSGANVLTF.